Listed below are T cell receptor beta chains from one sample, sequenced in a study of OX40 agonist ivuxolimab in advanced cancers. Some clones are missing from TCRdb's copy, which holds only in-frame ones; the method was immunoSEQ multiplex PCR. The sample holds tens of thousands of clones, about 86% seen once. Sequences were derived from CD4+ or CD8+ T cells sorted from blood, sampled in a trial of the OX40 agonist ivuxolimab. The receptors were gathered from an adult with an advanced solid tumor such as melanoma, head and neck, liver or kidney cancer. CDR3s include the opening cysteine and the closing phenylalanine or tryptophan. The D gene is left open where the match is weak. Clone size is given for some rows only: seen once, a few or many times, or a class if the clone is expanded.

TRBV9	TRBJ2-7	.	TRBD2	TGTGCCAGCAGCGCCCCTCCCGCGGGGGTAAACGAGCAGTACTTC	CASSAPPAGVNEQYF
TRBV11-2	TRBJ2-7	few	TRBD1	TGTGCCAGCAGCCCGCGGACAGGGGCTCTCGAGCAGTACTTC	CASSPRTGALEQYF
TRBV7-9	TRBJ2-7	.	TRBD1	TGTGCCAGCAGCCGGGACAGGGGCTCCTACGAGCAGTACTTC	CASSRDRGSYEQYF
TRBV19	TRBJ1-2	.	TRBD1	TGTGCCAGTACGGACCGGGACAGCTTTAACTATGGCTACACCTTC	CASTDRDSFNYGYTF
TRBV12-5	TRBJ1-1	.	.	TGTGCTAGTGGTTTGGACCCCCAAGCCAAAGATTACACTGAAGCTTTCTTT	CASGLDPQAKDYTEAFF
TRBV7-3	TRBJ2-3	few	.	TGTGCCAGCAGCTTAAATGCATTCACAGATACGCAGTATTTT	CASSLNAFTDTQYF
TRBV11-1	TRBJ2-4	.	.	TGTGCCAGCGGGGACCGGGACCGAGGTGGGAACATTCAGTACTTC	CASGDRDRGGNIQYF
TRBV11-3	TRBJ2-2	.	.	TGTGCCAGCAGCTTGGGCATTTCTTTCGGGGAGCTGTTTTTT	CASSLGISFGELFF
TRBV18	TRBJ1-6	.	TRBD1	TGTGCCAGCTCACCATCGACAGGGGAGGATTCACCCCTCCACTTT	CASSPSTGEDSPLHF
TRBV7-6	TRBJ1-2	.	TRBD1	TGTGCCAGCAGCTTTACAGGGGGCGATGGCTACACCTTC	CASSFTGGDGYTF
TRBV5-1	TRBJ2-7	.	TRBD2	TGCGCCAGCATGGTCAGCGGGGGGGCGGTAGAGCAGTACTTC	CASMVSGGAVEQYF
TRBV2	TRBJ2-3	few	.	TGTGCCAGCAGTGACGCAGGGAGGTTTTTAGCAGATACGCAGTATTTT	CASSDAGRFLADTQYF
TRBV29-1	TRBJ2-1	.	TRBD2	TGCAGCGTTCAGAATGGACTAGCGGGGGGCCCCCTTATCAATGAGCAGTTCTTC	CSVQNGLAGGPLINEQFF
TRBV11-2	TRBJ2-1	.	TRBD2	TGTGCCAGCAGCGACGGGACTAGCGTGTACTTAGATGAGCAGTTCTTC	CASSDGTSVYLDEQFF
TRBV9	TRBJ1-6	.	.	TGTGCCAGCAGCGTAGATTATAATTCACCCCTCCACTTT	CASSVDYNSPLHF
TRBV18	TRBJ2-7	.	.	TGTGCCAGCTCACCGTTCGGATCCGGGGGCTACTACGAGCAGTACTTC	CASSPFGSGGYYEQYF
TRBV7-9	TRBJ2-7	.	TRBD1	TGTGCCAGCAGCTTGGGACAGGGTGTTCTTTTAGGGCAGTACTTC	CASSLGQGVLLGQYF
TRBV4-3	TRBJ2-3	.	.	TGCGCCAGCAGCCAAGATCACACCACAGATACGCAGTATTTT	CASSQDHTTDTQYF
TRBV2	TRBJ1-2	.	.	TGTGCCAGCAGCCCCTTACAGGGTTGGTATGGCTACACCTTC	CASSPLQGWYGYTF
TRBV2	TRBJ1-2	.	.	TGTGCCAGCAGTGAGGACGGGGGGGACTATGGCTACACCTTC	CASSEDGGDYGYTF
TRBV11-2	TRBJ2-7	.	.	TGTGCCAGCAGCCCCCCAGGGATATACGAGCAGTACTTC	CASSPPGIYEQYF
TRBV6-6	TRBJ2-3	.	TRBD2	TGTGCCAGCAGCTCCCTAGCGGGGGTCGCCAGTACGCAGTATTTT	CASSSLAGVASTQYF
TRBV11-2	TRBJ2-6	.	.	TGTGCCAGCAGCTTCCAGGTCTCTGGGGCCAACGTCCTGACTTTC	CASSFQVSGANVLTF
TRBV13	TRBJ1-4	once	TRBD1	TGTGCCAGCAGCTTAGGGACAGGGGGCTATGAAAAACTGTTTTTT	CASSLGTGGYEKLFF
TRBV7-9	TRBJ2-3	.	.	TGTGCCAGCAGCGTCGGGGCAGATACGCAGTATTTT	CASSVGADTQYF
TRBV5-6	TRBJ1-5	.	.	TGTGCCAGCAGCCTGCAGGGATATCAGCCCCAGCATTTT	CASSLQGYQPQHF
TRBV30	TRBJ1-3	.	.	TGTGCCTGGAGTGTACGGGGCGGACGGAGAGGAAACACCATATATTTT	CAWSVRGGRRGNTIYF
TRBV6-1	TRBJ1-4	.	.	TGTGCCAGCAGTGAACTCGGTGAAAAACTGTTTTTT	CASSELGEKLFF
TRBV11-2	TRBJ2-2	few	.	TGTGCCAGCAGCTTCGGCCGGGCGAACACCGGGGAGCTGTTTTTT	CASSFGRANTGELFF
TRBV6-1	TRBJ1-1	.	.	TGTGCCACTACGGGGGGCGCTAACACTGAAGCTTTCTTT	CATTGGANTEAFF
TRBV18	TRBJ2-2	.	.	TGTGCCAGCTCACCGACAGCGCCCGGGTGGGACACCGGGGAGCTGTTTTTT	CASSPTAPGWDTGELFF
TRBV6-5	TRBJ2-1	.	TRBD2	TGTGCCAGCACGCGGGGGAGCTCCTACAATGAGCAGTTCTTC	CASTRGSSYNEQFF
TRBV9	TRBJ1-6	few	.	TGTGCCAGCAGCCTTGACAGACGTAATTCACCCCTCCACTTT	CASSLDRRNSPLHF
TRBV7-6	TRBJ2-1	.	.	TGTGCCAGCAGCTTGGAAACTCCGAGCACCTTTTATGATGAGCAGTTCTTC	CASSLETPSTFYDEQFF
TRBV6-4	TRBJ2-2	.	.	TGTGCCACCCAACGGGGCATTGGAGCCGGGGAGCTGTTTTTT	CATQRGIGAGELFF
TRBV5-1	TRBJ2-7	.	.	TGCGCCAGCAGCTTGTCCGGACTTACCTACGAGCAGTACTTC	CASSLSGLTYEQYF